This T cell receptor beta chain stems from a study of T-cell memory formation after mild COVID-19. MiXCR, applied by TCRdb to the 5' RACE reads, yields one record per CDR3 protein. The sample includes some 160,000 distinct CDR3 sequences, 10% to 15% seen only once; the top ten take 3.3%. This clonotype was seen only a few times. The CDR3 has 14 residues. V was clipped by 6 bases and J by 3 bases; unmatched bases: 5. CDR1 is SGHTA, CDR2 FQGNSA, per germline. Sequenced material: PBMCs or a T cell subset sorted from them (not recorded which). The chain joins TRBV7-2 to TRBJ1-3, with 7 bases identical to TRBD1. This clonotype was sampled from a man between 18 and 35 years old who had mild COVID-19 (a few samples of this study predate the infection). Cell type and time point are not known. The CDR3 loop reads CASSPGGDGNTIYF. CDR3 DNA: TGTGCCAGCAGTCCAGGGGGGGATGGAAACACCATATATTTT. The full variable domain, its missing parts supplied by reference TRBV7-2 and TRBJ1-3, is GAGVSQSPSNKVTEKGKDVELRCDPISGHTALYWYRQSLGQGLEFLIYFQGNSAPDKSGLPSDRFSAERTGGSVSTLTIQRTQQEDSAVYLCASSPGGDGNTIYFGEGSWLTVV.